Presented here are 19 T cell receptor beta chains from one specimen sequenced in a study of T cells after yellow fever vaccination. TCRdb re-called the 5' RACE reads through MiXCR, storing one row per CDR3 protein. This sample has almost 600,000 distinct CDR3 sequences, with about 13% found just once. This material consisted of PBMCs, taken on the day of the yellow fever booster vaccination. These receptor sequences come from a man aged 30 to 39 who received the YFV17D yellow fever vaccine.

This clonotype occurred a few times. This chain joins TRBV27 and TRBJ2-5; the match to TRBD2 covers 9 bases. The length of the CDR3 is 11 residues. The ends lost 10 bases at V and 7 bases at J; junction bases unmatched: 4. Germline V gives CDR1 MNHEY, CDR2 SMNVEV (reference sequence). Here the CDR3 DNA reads TGTGCCACCTCGCGGGGGGGGACCCAGTACTTC. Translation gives CATSRGGTQYF.

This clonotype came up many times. For the CDR3, the DNA is TGTGCCAGCAGCGCGGGACCCGGGTTCCACGAGCAGTACTTC. The encoded protein is CASSAGPGFHEQYF. The V call is TRBV9, the J call TRBJ2-7; TRBD1 or TRBD2 may be the D gene (5 bases each). CDR3 length equals 14 residues. The germline V gene encodes CDR1 SGDLS and CDR2 YYNGEE. V shed 3 bases and J shed 5 bases, with 15 bases lying between them.

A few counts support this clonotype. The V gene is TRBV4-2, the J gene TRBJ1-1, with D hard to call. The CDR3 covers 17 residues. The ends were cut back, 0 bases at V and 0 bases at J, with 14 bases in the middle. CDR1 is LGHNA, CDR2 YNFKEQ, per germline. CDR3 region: CASSQEGKGTMNTEAFF. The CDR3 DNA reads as TGTGCCAGCAGCCAAGAGGGAAAGGGAACGATGAACACTGAAGCTTTCTTT.

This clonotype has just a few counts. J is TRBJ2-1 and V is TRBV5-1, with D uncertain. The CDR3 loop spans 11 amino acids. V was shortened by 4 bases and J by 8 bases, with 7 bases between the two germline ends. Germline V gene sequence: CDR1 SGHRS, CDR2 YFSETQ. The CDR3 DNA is TGCGCCAGCAGCCAGGAGCATGAGCAGTTCTTC. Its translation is CASSQEHEQFF.

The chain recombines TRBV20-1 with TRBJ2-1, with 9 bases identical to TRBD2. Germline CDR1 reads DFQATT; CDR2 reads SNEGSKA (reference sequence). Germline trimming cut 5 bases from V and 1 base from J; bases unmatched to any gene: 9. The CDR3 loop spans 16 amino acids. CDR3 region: CSASTQTSGSYNEQFF. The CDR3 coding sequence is TGCAGTGCTTCTACACAAACTAGCGGGTCCTACAATGAGCAGTTCTTC.

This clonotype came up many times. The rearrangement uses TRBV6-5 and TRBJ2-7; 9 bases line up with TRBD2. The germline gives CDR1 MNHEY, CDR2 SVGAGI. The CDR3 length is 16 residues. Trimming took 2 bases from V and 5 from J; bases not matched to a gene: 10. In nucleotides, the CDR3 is TGTGCCAGCAGTTACCTCTCTAGCGGGAATCGGGACGAGCAGTACTTC. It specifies CASSYLSSGNRDEQYF.

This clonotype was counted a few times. CDR3 in DNA: TGTGCCAGCTCACCACAGGGTTCGCGAGAGCAGTACTTC. Protein sequence: CASSPQGSREQYF. The chain couples TRBV18 to TRBJ2-7; D gene ambiguous. The V and J ends lost 1 base and 7 bases respectively, with 11 bases between them. Germline CDR1 and CDR2: KGHSH and LQKENI. There are 13 residues in the CDR3.

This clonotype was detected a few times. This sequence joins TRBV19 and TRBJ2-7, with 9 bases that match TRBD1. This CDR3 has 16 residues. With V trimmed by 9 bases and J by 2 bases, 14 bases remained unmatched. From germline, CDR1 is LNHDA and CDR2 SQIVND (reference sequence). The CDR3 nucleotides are TGTGCCAGCCGTCCCGGGACAGGGTCGACGCCCTACGAGCAGTACTTC. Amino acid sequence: CASRPGTGSTPYEQYF. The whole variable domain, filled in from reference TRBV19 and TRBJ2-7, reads DGGITQSPKYLFRKEGQNVTLSCEQNLNHDAMYWYRQDPGQGLRLIYYSQIVNDFQKGDIAEGYSVSREKKESFPLTVTSAQKNPTAFYLCASRPGTGSTPYEQYFGPGTRLTVT.

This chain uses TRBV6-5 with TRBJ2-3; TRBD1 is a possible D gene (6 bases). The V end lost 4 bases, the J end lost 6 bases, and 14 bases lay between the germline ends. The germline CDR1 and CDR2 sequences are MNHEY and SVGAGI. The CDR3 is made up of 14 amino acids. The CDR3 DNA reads TGTGCCAGCAGTTCCCGGACAGTGAGGGATACGCAGTATTTT. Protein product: CASSSRTVRDTQYF.

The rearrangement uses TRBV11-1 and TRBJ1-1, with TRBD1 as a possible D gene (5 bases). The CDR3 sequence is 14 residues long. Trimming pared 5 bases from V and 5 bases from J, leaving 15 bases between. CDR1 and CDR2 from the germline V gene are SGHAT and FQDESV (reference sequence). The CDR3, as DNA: TGTGCCAGCAGCCACCCTGGGGCGGGGACTGAAGCTTTCTTT. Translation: CASSHPGAGTEAFF.

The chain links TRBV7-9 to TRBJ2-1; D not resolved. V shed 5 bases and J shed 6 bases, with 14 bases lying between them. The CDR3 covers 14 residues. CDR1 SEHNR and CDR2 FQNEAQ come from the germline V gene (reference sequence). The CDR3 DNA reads TGTGCCAGCAGCCCGTCTAGTGCTCTCAATGAGCAGTTCTTC. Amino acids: CASSPSSALNEQFF.

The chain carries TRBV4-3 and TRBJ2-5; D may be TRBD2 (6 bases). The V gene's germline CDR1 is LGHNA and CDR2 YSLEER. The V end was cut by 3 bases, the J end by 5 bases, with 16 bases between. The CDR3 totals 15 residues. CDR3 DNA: TGCGCCAGCAGCCATGGTTTCGGGAGTAGGGAGACCCAGTACTTC. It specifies CASSHGFGSRETQYF.

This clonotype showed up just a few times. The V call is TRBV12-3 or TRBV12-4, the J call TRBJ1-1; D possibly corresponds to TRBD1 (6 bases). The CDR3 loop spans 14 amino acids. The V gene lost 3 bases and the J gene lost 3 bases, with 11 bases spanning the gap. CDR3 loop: CASSFWTDHTEAFF. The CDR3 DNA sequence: TGTGCCAGCAGTTTTTGGACAGACCACACTGAAGCTTTCTTT.

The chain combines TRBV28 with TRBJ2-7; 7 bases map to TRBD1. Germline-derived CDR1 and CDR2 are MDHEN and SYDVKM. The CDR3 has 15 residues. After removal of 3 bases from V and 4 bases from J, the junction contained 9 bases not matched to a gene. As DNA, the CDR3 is TGTGCCAGCAGTTTTACGACAGGGAAGTCTTACGAGCAGTACTTC. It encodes CASSFTTGKSYEQYF.

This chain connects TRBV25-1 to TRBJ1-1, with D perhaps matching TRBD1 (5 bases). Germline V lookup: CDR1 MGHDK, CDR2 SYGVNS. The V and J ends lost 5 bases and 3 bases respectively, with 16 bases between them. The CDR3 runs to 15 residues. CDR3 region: CASSISGTLDTEAFF. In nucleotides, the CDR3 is TGTGCCAGCAGTATTTCCGGGACGCTGGACACTGAAGCTTTCTTT. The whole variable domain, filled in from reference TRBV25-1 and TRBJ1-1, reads EADIYQTPRYLVIGTGKKITLECSQTMGHDKMYWYQQDPGMELHLIHYSYGVNSTEKGDLSSESTVSRIRTEHFPLTLESARPSHTSQYLCASSISGTLDTEAFFGQGTRLTVV.

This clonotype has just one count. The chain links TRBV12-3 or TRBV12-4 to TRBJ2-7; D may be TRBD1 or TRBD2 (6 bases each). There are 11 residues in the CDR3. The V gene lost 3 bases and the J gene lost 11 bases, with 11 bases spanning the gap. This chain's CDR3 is CASSFGGLEYF. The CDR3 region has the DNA TGTGCCAGCAGTTTCGGGGGCCTTGAGTACTTC.

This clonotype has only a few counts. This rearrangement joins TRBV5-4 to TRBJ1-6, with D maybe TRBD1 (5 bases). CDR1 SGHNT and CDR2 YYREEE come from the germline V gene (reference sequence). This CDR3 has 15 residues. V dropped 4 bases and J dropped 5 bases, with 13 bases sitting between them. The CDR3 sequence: CASSRRTPDNSPLHF. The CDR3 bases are TGTGCCAGCAGCCGAAGGACACCAGATAATTCACCCCTCCACTTT. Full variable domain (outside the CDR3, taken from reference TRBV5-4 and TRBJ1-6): ETGVTQSPTHLIKTRGQQVTLRCSSQSGHNTVSWYQQALGQGPQFIFQYYREEENGRGNFPPRFSGLQFPNYSSELNVNALELDDSALYLCASSRRTPDNSPLHFGNGTRLTVT.

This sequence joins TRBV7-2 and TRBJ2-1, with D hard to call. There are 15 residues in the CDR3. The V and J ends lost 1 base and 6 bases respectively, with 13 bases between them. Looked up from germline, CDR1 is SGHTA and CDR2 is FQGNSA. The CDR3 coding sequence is TGTGCCAGCAGCTTAGTTTCGACGGTCGTCAATGAGCAGTTCTTC. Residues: CASSLVSTVVNEQFF.

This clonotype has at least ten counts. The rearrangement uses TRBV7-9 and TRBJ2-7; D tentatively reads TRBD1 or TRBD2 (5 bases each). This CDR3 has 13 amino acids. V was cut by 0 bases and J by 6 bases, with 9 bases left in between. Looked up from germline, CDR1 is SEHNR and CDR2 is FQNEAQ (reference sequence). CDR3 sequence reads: CASSLALGREQYF. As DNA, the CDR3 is TGTGCCAGCAGCTTAGCGTTGGGACGCGAGCAGTACTTC.